This TCR beta chain derives from a study of blood T cell repertoires in COVID-19. The overall study: There were acute and convalescent COVID-19 samples, and they came from the United States, Italy and Spain.

As originally analysed: Nucleated cell counts were estimated from reference gene primer amplification. Measured with immunoSEQ multiplex PCR; TCRdb has only the in-frame clones, and not every one. V and J calls and clone size are given by that table; D and trimming were obtained from the DNA. Of 200,000 or so clones in the sample, around 81% were seen once. This CDR3 is built from 14 residues. Germline lookup yields CDR1 GTSNPN and CDR2 SVGIG (reference sequence). Germline trimming cut 4 bases from V and 0 bases from J; bases unmatched to any gene: 3. Grouping used clinical history reported by participants in a survey and questionnaire.

This TCR derives from a man aged 35-49 years who had recovered from COVID-19. Sequenced input: PBMCs or T cells enriched from blood (not recorded which). The chain uses TRBV30 and TRBJ2-1; 7 bases align to TRBD2. This CDR3 is CAWNTGGSYNEQFF. The CDR3 bases are TGTGCCTGGAATACGGGGGGCTCCTACAATGAGCAGTTCTTC.